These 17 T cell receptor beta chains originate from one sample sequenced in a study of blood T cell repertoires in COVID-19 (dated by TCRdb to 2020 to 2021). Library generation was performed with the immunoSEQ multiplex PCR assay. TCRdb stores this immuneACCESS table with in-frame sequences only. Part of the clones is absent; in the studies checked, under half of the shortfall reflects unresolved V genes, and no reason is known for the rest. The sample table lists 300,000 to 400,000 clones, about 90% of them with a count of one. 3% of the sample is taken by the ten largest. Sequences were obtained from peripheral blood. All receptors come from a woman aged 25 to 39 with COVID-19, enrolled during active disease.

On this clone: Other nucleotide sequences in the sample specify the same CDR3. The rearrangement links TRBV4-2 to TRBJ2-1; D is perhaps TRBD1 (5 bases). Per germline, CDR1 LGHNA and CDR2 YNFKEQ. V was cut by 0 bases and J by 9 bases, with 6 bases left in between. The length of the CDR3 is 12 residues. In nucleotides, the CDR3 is TGTGCCAGCAGCCAAGATAGGGGTGAGCAGTTCTTC. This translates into CASSQDRGEQFF.

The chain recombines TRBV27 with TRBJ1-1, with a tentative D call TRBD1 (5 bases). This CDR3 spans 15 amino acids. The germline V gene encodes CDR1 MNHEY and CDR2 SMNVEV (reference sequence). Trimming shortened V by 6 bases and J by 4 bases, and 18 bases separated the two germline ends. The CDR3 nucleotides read TGTGCCAGCAGACGGGACTCCCACCGGGGCACTGAAGCTTTCTTT. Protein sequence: CASRRDSHRGTEAFF.

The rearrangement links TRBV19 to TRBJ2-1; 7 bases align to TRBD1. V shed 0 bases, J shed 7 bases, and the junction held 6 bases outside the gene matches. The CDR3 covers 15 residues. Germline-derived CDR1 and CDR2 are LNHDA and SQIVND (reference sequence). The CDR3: CASSIDRGGLNEQFF. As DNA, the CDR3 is TGTGCCAGTAGTATAGATCGAGGGGGCCTGAATGAGCAGTTCTTC.

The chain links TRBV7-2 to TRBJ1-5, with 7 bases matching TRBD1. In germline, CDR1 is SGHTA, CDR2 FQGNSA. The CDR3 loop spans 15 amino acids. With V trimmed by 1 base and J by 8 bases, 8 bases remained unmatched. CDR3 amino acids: CASSLDGQGGEPQHF. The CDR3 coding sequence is TGTGCCAGCAGCTTAGATGGGCAGGGGGGAGAGCCCCAGCATTTT. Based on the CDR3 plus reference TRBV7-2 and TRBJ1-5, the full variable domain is GAGVSQSPSNKVTEKGKDVELRCDPISGHTALYWYRQSLGQGLEFLIYFQGNSAPDKSGLPSDRFSAERTGGSVSTLTIQRTQQEDSAVYLCASSLDGQGGEPQHFGDGTRLSIL.

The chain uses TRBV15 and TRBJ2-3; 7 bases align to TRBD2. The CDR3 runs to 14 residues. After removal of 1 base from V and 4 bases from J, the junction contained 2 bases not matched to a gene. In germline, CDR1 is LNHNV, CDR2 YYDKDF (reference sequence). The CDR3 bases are TGTGCCACCAGCAGAGCTCTAGCGGCAGATACGCAGTATTTT. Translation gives CATSRALAADTQYF. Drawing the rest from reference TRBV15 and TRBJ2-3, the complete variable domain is DAMVIQNPRYQVTQFGKPVTLSCSQTLNHNVMYWYQQKSSQAPKLLFHYYDKDFNNEADTPDNFQSRRPNTSFCFLDIRSPGLGDTAMYLCATSRALAADTQYFGPGTRLTVL.

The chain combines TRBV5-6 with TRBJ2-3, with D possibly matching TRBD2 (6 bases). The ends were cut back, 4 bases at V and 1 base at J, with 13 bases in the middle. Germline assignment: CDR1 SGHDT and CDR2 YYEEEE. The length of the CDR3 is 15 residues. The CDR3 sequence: CASSPRRRGTDTQYF. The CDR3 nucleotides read TGTGCCAGCAGCCCGCGGCGGAGGGGCACAGATACGCAGTATTTT. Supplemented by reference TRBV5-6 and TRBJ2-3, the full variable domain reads DAGVTQSPTHLIKTRGQQVTLRCSPKSGHDTVSWYQQALGQGPQFIFQYYEEEERQRGNFPDRFSGHQFPNYSSELNVNALLLGDSALYLCASSPRRRGTDTQYFGPGTRLTVL.

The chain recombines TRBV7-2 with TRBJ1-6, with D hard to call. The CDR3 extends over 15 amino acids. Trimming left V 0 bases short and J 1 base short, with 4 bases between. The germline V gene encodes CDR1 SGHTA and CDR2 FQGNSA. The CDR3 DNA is TGTGCCAGCAGCTTAGCCCATTCCTATAATTCACCCCTCCACTTT. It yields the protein CASSLAHSYNSPLHF.

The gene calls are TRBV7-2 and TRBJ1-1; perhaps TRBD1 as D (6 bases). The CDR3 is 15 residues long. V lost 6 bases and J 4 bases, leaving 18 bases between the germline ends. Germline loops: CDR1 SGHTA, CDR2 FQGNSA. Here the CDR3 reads CASSQQGFGATEAFF. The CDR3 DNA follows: TGTGCCAGCAGTCAGCAGGGGTTTGGGGCCACTGAAGCTTTCTTT.

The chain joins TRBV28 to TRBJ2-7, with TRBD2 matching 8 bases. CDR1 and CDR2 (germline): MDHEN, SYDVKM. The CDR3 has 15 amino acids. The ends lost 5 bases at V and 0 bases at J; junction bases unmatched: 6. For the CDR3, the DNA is TGTGCCAGCAGTAAGGGACTAGGTCCCTCCTACGAGCAGTACTTC. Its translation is CASSKGLGPSYEQYF.

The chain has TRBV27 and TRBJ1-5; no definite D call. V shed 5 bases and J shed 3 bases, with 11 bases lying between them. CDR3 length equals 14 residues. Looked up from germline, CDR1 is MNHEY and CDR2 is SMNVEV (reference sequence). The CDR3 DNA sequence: TGTGCCAGCAGTCCCGTTGGGCTCAATCAGCCCCAGCATTTT. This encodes CASSPVGLNQPQHF.

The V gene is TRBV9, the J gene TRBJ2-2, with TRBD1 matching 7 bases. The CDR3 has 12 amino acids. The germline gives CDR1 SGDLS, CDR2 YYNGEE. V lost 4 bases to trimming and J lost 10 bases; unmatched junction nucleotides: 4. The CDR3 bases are TGTGCCAGCAGCCAGACAGGGTTGGAGCTGTTTTTT. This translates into CASSQTGLELFF.

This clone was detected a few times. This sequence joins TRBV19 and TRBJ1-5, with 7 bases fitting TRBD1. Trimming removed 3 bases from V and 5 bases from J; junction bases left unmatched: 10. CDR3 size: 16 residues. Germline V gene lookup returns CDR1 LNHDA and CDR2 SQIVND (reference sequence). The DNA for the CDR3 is TGTGCCAGTAGTATGGGACTTGGGGACAGCCATCAGCCCCAGCATTTT. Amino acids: CASSMGLGDSHQPQHF.

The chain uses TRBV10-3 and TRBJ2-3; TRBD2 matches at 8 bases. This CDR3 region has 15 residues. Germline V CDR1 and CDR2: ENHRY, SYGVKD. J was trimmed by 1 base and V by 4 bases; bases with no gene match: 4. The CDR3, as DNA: TGTGCCATCAGTGCCGGTAGCGGGGGCACAGATACGCAGTATTTT. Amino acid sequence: CAISAGSGGTDTQYF.

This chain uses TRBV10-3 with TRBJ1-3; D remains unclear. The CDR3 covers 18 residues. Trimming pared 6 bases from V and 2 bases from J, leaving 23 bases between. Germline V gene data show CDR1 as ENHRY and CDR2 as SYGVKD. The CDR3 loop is CAISVALKSGVTGNTIYF. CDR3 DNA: TGTGCCATCAGCGTGGCGCTCAAGTCCGGGGTTACTGGAAACACCATATATTTT.

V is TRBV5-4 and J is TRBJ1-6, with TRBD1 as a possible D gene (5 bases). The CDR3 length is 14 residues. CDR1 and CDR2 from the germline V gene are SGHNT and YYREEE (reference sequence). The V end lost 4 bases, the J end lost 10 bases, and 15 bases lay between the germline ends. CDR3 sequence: CASSRRDVSSPLHF. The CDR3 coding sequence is TGTGCCAGCAGCCGGAGGGACGTTAGCTCACCCCTCCACTTT.

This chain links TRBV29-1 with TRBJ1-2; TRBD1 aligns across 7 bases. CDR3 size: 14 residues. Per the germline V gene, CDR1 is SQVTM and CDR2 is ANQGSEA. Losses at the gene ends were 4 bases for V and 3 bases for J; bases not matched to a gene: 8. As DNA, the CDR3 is TGCAGCGTTGGGGACCTTCAGGGGGACTATGGCTACACCTTC. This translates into CSVGDLQGDYGYTF.

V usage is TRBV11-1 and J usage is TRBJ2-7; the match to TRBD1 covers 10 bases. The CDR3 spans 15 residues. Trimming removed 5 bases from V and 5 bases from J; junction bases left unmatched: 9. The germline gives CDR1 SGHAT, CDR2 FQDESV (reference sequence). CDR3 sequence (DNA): TGTGCCAGCAGCCCCTCAGACAGGGGGCTGGACGAGCAGTACTTC. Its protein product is CASSPSDRGLDEQYF.